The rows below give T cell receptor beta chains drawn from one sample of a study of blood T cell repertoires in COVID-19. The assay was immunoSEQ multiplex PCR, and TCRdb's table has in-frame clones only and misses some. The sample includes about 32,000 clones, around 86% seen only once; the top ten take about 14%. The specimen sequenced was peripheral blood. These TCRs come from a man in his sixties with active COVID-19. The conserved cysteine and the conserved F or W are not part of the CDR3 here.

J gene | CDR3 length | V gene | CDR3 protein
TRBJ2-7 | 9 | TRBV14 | ASSLAYEQY
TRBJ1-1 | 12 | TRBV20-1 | SASKAGVDTEAF
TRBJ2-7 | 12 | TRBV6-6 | ASSYREGSYEQY
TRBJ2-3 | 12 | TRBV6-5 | ASSDGGSADTQY
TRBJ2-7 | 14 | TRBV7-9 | ASSSTGISSFYEQY
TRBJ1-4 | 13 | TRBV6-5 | ASSLREVDSEKLF
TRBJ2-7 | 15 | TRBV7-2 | ASSFLSGVAGAYEQY
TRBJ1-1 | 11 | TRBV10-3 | AAGDSRDTEAF
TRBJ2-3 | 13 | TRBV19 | ASSRSKRGTDTQY
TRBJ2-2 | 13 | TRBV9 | ASSVAGSNTGELF
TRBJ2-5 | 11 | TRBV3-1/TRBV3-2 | ASSQGFRETQY
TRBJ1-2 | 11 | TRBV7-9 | ASSLEGGYGYT
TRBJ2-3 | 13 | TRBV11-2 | ASSELAGPTDTQY
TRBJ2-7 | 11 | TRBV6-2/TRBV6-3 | ASSINRAYEQY
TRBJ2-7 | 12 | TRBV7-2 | ASSSRDRGNEQY
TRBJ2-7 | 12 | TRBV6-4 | ASTTSGSSHEQY
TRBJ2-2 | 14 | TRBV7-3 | ASSLGGGQLTGELF
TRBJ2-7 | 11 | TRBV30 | AWRLAGHYEQY
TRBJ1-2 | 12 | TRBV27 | ASSLSAGGYGYT
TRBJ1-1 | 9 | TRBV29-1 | SQKRAGEAF
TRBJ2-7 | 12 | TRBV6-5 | ASSYGTSSGEQY
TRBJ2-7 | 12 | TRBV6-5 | ASTQDWGSYEQY
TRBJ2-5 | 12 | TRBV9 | ASTRTGGQETQY
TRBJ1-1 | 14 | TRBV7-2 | ASSLVAGGGYTEAF
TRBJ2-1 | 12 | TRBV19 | ASSTRQGQGEQF
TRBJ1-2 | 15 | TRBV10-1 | ASNYPWGAQANYGYT
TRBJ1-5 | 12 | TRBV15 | ATSRDEVDQPQH
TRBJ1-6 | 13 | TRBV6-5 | ASSDTSSYNSPLH
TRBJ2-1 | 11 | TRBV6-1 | ASSEGEGREQF
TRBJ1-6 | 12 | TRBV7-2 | ASSSGTGGSPLH
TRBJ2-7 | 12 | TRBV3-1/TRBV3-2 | ASSQVRPTGGMY
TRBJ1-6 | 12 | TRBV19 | ASSSAGLESPLH
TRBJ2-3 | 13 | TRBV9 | ASSAGLAEGDTQY
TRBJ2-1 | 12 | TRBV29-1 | SVEDDRDLNEQF
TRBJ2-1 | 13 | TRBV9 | ASSVVGVAYNEQF
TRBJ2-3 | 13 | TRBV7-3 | ASSISGSGADTQY
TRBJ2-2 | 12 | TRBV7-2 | ASSREVNTGELF
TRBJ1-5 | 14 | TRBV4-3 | ASSQGAGMGNQPQH
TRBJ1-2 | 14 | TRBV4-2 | ASSQEDRGQGSGYT
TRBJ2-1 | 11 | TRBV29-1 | SAGQGANNEQF
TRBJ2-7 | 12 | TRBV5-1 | ASSPTGGFYEQY
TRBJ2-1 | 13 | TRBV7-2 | ASSRDRGPYNEQF
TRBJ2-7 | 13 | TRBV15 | ATSRGRGTSYEQY
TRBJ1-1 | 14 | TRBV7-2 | ASSVDRVLRNTEAF
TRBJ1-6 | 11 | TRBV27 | ASSLGAISPLH
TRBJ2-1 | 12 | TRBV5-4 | ASSSGRAYNEQF
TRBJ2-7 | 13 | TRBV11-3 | ASSLGSSGTNEQY
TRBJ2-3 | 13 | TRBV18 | ASSPGQGSTDTQY
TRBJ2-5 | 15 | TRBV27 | ASSLIGDRGGQETQY